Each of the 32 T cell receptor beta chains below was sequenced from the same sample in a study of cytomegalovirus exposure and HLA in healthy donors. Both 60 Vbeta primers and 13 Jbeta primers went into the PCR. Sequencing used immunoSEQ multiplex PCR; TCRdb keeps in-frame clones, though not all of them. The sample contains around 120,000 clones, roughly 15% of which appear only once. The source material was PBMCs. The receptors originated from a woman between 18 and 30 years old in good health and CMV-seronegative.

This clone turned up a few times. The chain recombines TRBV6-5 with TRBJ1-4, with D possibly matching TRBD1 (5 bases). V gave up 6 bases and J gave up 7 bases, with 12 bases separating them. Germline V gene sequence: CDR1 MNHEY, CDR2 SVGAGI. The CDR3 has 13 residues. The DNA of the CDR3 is TGTGCCAGCAGCGACTGGGGGGGTGAAAAACTGTTTTTT. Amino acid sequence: CASSDWGGEKLFF.

The CDR3 loop is CATSRGGGEGEKLFF. CDR3 nucleotides: TGTGCCACCAGCAGAGGTGGAGGGGAGGGTGAAAAACTGTTTTTT. The chain links TRBV15 to TRBJ1-4; tentatively, D is TRBD1 (5 bases). The V gene's germline CDR1 is LNHNV and CDR2 YYDKDF (reference sequence). There are 15 residues in the CDR3. Trimming took 1 base from V and 7 from J, leaving 13 bases between them.

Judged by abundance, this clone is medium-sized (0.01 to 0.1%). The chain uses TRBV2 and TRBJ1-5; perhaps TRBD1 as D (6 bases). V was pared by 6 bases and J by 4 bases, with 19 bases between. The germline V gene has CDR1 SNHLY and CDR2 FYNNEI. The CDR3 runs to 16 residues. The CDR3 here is CASSSLGADSNQPQHF. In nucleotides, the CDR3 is TGTGCCAGCAGCTCTCTGGGGGCGGATTCAAATCAGCCCCAGCATTTT. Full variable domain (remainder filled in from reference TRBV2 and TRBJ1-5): EPEVTQTPSHQVTQMGQEVILRCVPISNHLYFYWYRQILGQKVEFLVSFYNNEISEKSEIFDDQFSVERPDGSNFTLKIRSTKLEDSAMYFCASSSLGADSNQPQHFGDGTRLSIL.

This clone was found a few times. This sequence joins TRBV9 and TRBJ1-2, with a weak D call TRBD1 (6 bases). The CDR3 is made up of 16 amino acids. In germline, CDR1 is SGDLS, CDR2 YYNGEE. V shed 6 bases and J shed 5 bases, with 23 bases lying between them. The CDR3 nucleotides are TGTGCCAGCACCTCAGGGGAGGGGGGCGCGGGGTATGGCTACACCTTC. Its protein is CASTSGEGGAGYGYTF. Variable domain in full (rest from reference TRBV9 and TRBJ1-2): DSGVTQTPKHLITATGQRVTLRCSPRSGDLSVYWYQQSLDQGLQFLIQYYNGEERAKGNILERFSAQQFPDLHSELNLSSLELGDSALYFCASTSGEGGAGYGYTFGSGTRLTVV.

In DNA, the CDR3 is TGTGCCTGGAGTGTTTCTCCAACGCGAGCTTTCTTT. It translates to CAWSVSPTRAFF. This chain links TRBV30 with TRBJ1-1; D gene ambiguous. With 0 bases removed from V and 10 bases from J, the gap between germline ends came to 12 bases. Germline V gene data show CDR1 as GTSNPN and CDR2 as SVGIG (reference sequence). The length of the CDR3 is 12 residues.

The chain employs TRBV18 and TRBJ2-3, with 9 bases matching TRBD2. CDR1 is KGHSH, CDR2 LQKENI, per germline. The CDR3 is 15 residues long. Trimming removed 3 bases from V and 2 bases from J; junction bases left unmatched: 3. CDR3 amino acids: CASSPKRGVTDTQYF. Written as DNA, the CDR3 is TGTGCCAGCTCACCTAAGCGGGGGGTCACAGATACGCAGTATTTT.

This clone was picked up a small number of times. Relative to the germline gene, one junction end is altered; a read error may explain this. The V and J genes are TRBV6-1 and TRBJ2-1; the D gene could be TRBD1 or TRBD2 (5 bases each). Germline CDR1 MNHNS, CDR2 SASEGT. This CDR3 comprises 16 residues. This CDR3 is CASREGSTGTYNEQFF. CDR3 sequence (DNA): TGTGCCAGCAGAGAAGGGAGTACAGGCACCTACAATGAGCAGTTCTTC.

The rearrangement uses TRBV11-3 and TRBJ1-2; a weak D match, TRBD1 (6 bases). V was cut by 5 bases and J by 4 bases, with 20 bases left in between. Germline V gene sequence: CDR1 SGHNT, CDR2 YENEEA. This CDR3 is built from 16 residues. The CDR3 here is CASSKPNLQGPYGYTF. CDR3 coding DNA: TGTGCCAGCAGCAAACCAAACCTACAGGGACCCTATGGCTACACCTTC.

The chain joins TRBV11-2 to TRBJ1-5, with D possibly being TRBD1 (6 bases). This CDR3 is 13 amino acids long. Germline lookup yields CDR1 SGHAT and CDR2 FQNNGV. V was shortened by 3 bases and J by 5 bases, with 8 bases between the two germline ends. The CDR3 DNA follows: TGTGCCAGCAGCTTGACAGGTCATCAGCCCCAGCATTTT. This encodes CASSLTGHQPQHF.

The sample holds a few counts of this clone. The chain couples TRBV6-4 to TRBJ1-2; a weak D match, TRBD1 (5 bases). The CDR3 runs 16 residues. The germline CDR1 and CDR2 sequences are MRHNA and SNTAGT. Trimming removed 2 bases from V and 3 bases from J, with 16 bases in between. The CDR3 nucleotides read TGTGCCAGCAGTGACCTTGGGGGGGGAGCCGACTATGGCTACACCTTC. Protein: CASSDLGGGADYGYTF.

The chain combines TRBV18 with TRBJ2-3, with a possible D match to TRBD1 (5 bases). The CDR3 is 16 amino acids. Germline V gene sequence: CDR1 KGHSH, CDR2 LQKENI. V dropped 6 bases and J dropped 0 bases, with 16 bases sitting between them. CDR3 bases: TGTGCCAGCTCGTTTACTCAGGGCTTTAGCACAGATACGCAGTATTTT. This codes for CASSFTQGFSTDTQYF.

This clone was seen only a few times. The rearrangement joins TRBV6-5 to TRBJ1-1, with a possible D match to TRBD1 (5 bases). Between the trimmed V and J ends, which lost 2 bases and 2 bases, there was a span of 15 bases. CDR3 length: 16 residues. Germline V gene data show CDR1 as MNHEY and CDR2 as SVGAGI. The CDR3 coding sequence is TGTGCCAGCAGTTACGTCCGACAGAGCGAAAACACTGAAGCTTTCTTT. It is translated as CASSYVRQSENTEAFF.

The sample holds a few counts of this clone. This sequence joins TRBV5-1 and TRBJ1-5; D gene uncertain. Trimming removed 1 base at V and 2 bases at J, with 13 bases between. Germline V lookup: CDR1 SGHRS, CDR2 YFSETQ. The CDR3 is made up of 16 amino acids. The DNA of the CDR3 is TGCGCCAGCAGCTTGAGAGGGCCTGATGGCAATCAGCCCCAGCATTTT. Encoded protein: CASSLRGPDGNQPQHF.

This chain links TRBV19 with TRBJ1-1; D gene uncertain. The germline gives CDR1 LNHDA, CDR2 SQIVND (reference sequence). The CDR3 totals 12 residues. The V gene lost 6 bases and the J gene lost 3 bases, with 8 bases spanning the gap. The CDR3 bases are TGTGCCAGTAGGATCGGGGACACTGAAGCTTTCTTT. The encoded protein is CASRIGDTEAFF.

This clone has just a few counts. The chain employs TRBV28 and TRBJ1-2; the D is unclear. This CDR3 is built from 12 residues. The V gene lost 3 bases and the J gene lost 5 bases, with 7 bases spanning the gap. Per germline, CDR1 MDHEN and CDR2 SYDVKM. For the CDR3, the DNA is TGTGCCAGCAGTTTCGCAGGTTATGGCTACACCTTC. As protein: CASSFAGYGYTF.

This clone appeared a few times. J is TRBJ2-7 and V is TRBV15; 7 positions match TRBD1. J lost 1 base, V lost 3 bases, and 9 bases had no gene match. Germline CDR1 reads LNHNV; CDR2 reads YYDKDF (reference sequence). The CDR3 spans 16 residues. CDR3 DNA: TGTGCCACCAGCAGGCCCCGAGGGACAGAATCCTACGAGCAGTACTTC. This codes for CATSRPRGTESYEQYF.

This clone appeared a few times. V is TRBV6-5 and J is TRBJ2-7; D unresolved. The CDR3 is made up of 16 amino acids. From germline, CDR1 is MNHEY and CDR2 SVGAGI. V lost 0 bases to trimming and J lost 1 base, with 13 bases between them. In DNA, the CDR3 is TGTGCCAGCAGTTACTCTGCAGCGACCCTATCCTACGAGCAGTACTTC. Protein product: CASSYSAATLSYEQYF.

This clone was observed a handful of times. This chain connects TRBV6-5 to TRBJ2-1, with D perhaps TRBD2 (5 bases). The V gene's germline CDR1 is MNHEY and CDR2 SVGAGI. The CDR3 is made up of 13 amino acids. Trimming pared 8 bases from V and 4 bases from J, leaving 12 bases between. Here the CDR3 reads CASGYGVYNEQFF. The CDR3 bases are TGTGCCAGCGGCTACGGGGTATACAATGAGCAGTTCTTC.

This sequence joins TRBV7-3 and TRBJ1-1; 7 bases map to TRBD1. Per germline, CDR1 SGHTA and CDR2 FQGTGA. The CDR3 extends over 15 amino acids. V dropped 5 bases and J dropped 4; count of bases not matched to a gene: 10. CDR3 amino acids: CASSPQPGQSTEAFF. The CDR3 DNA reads TGTGCCAGCAGCCCCCAGCCGGGACAGAGCACTGAAGCTTTCTTT.

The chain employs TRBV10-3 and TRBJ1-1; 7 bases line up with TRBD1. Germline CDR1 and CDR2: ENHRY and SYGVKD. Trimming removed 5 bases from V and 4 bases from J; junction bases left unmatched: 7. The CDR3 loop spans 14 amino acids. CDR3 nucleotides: TGTGCCATCAGTTCAGGGGGATCATCCACTGAAGCTTTCTTT. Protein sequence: CAISSGGSSTEAFF.

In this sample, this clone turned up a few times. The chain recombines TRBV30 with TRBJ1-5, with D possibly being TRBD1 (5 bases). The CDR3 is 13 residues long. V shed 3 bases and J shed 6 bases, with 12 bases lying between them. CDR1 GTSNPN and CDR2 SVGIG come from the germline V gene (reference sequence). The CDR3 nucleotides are TGTGCCTGGAGCTTAGTGGGGGGTCAGCCCCAGCATTTT. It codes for CAWSLVGGQPQHF.

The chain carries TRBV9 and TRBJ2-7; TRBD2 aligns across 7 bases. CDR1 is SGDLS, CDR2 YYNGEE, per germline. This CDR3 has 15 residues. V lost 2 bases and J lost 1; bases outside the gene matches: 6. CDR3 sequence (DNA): TGTGCCAGCAGCGTCGGGGGGTCCGCTTCCTACGAGCAGTACTTC. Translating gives CASSVGGSASYEQYF.

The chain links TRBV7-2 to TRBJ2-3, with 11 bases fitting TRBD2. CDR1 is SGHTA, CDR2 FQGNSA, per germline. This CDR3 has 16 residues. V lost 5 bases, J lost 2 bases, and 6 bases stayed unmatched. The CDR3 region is CASSGGTSGLTDTQYF. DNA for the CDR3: TGTGCCAGCAGCGGAGGGACTAGCGGCCTCACAGATACGCAGTATTTT.

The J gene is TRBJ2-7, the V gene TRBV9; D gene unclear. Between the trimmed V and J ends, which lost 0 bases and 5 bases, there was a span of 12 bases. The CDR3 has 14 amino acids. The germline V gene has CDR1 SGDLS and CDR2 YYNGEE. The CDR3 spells CASSVGGALDEQYF. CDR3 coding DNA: TGTGCCAGCAGCGTAGGAGGAGCCCTGGACGAGCAGTACTTC.

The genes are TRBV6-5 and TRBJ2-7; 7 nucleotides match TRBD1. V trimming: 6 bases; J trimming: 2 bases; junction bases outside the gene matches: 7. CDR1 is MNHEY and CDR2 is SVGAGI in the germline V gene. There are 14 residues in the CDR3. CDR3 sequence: CASRRPGQTYEQYF. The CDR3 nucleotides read TGTGCCAGCAGGCGCCCGGGACAGACCTACGAGCAGTACTTC.

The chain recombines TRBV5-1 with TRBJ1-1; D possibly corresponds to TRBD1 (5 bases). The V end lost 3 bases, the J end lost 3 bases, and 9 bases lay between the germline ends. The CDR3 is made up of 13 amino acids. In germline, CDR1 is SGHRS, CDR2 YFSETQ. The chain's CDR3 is CASSWGEDTEAFF. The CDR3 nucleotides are TGCGCCAGCAGCTGGGGGGAGGACACTGAAGCTTTCTTT.

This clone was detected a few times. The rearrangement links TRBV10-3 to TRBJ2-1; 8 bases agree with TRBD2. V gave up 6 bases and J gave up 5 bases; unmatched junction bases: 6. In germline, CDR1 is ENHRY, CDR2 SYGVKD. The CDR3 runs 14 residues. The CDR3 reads CAISPAGEHNEQFF. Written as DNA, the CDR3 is TGTGCCATCAGCCCAGCGGGAGAGCACAATGAGCAGTTCTTC.

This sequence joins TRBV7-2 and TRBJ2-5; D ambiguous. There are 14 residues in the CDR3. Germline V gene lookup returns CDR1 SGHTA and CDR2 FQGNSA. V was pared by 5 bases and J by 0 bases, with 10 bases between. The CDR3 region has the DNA TGTGCCAGCAGCCTGACTCTGTACCAAGAGACCCAGTACTTC. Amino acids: CASSLTLYQETQYF.

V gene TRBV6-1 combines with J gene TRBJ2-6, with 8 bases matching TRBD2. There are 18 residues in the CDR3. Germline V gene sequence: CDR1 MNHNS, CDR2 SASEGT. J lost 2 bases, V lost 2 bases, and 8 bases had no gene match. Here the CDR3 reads CASSERSSGRAGANVLTF. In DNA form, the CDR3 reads TGTGCCAGCAGTGAAAGATCTAGCGGGCGGGCTGGGGCCAACGTCCTGACTTTC.

The CDR3 here is CASSQGIQGESGNTIYF. CDR3 in DNA: TGCGCCAGCAGCCAAGGAATACAGGGAGAATCTGGAAACACCATATATTTT. The rearrangement joins TRBV4-1 to TRBJ1-3; D might be TRBD1 (6 bases). The ends were cut back, 1 base at V and 1 base at J, with 14 bases in the middle. CDR3 length: 17 residues. Germline CDR1 MGHRA, CDR2 YSYEKL.

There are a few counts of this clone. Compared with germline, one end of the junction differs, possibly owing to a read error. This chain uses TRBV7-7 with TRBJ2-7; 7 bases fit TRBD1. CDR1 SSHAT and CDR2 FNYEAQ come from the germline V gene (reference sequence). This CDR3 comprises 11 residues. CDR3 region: CASSSGGEQYF. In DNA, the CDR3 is TGTGCTAGCAGCTCAGGGGGCGAGCAGTACTTC.

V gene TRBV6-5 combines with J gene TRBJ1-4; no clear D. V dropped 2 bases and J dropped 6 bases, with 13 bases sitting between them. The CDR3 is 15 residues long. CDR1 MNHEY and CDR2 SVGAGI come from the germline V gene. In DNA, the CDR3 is TGTGCCAGCAGTTACCGGGGTGGGATCGATGAAAAACTGTTTTTT. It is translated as CASSYRGGIDEKLFF.